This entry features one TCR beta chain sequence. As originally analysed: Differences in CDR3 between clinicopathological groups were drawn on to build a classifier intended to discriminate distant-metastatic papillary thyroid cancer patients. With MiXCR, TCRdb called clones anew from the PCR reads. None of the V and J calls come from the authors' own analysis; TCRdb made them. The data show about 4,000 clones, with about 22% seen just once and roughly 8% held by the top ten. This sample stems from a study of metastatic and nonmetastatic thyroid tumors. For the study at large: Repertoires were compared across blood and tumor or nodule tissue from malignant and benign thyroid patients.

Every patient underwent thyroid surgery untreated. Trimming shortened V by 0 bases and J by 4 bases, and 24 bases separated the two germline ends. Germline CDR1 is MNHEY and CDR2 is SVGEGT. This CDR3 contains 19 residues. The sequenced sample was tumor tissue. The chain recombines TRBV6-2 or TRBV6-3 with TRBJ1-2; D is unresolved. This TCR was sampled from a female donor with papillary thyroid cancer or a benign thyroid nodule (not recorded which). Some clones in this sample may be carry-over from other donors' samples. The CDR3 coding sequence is TGTGCCAGCAGTTACTCGAACAATGGCGTAACAGCGGGTGCCTATGGCTACACCTTC. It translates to CASSYSNNGVTAGAYGYTF.